This T cell receptor (beta chain) was sequenced in a study of T-cell reconstitution after alpha-beta-depleted transplantation in children. Study findings and constraints: Alpha-beta T cells about two months after transplant reportedly derived from several hundred expanded graft clones. A year had passed since transplant, and T-cell counts and diversity by then came mostly from newly produced T cells. Surviving recipient T cells and thymic progenitors produced the high day-60 TCRbeta diversity seen in some patients.

Regarding this clonotype: Its cognate antigen is unknown.

This CDR3 has 19 residues. Per the germline V gene, CDR1 is SGHAT and CDR2 is FQDESV (reference sequence). The V gene lost 2 bases and the J gene lost 6 bases, with 26 bases spanning the gap. TCRbeta library construction was performed incorporating unique molecular identifiers. TCRdb reprocessed the PCR reads via MiXCR and lists one record per CDR3 protein. The profile shows 700,000 or so distinct CDR3 sequences, around 13% of them singletons. The gene calls are TRBV11-1 and TRBJ2-1, with a weak D call TRBD2 (6 bases). The receptor was isolated from a girl aged 2 to 9 with congenital amegakaryocytic thrombocytopenia, due to receive a stem cell transplant. Here the sequenced sample was PBMCs, taken before TCRalphabeta/CD19-depleted stem cell transplant. DNA of the CDR3: TGTGCCAGCAGCTTACCCTCCGTCGTCGGCGGGATCTTGACCAATGAGCAGTTCTTC. Its protein product is CASSLPSVVGGILTNEQFF.